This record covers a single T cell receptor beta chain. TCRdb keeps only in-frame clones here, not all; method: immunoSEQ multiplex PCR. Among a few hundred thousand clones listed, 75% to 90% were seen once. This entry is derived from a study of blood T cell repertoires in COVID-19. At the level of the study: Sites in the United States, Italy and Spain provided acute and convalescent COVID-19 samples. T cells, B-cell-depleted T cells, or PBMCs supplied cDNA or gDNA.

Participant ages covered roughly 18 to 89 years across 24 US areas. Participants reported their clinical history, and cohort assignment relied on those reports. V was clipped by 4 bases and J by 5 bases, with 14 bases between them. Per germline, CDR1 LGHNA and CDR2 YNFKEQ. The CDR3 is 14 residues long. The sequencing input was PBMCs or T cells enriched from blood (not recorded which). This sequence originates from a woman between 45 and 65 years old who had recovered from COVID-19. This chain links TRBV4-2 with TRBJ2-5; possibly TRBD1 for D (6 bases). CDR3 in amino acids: CASSPQGRGETQYF. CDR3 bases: TGTGCCAGCAGCCCCCAGGGGCGCGGGGAGACCCAGTACTTC.